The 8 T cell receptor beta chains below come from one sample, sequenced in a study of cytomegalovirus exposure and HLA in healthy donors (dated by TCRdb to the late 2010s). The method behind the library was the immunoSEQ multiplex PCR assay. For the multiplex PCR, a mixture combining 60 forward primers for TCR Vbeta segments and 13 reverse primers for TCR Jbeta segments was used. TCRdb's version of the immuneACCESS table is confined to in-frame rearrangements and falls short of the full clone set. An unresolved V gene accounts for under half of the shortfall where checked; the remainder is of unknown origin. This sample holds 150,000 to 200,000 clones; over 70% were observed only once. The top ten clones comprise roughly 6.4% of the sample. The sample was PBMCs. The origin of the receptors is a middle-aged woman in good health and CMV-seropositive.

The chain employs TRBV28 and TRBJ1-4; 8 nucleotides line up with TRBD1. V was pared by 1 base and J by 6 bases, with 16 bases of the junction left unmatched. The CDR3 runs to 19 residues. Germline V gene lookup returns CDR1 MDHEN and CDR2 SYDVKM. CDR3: CASSLFGQGWGVSYEKLFF. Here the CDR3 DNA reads TGTGCCAGCAGTTTATTCGGACAGGGCTGGGGTGTATCGTATGAAAAACTGTTTTTT.

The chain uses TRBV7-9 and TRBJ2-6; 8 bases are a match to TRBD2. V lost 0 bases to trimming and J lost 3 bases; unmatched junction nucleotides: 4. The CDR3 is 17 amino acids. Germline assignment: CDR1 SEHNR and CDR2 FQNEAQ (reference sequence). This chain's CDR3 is CASSLARGASGANVLTF. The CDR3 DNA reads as TGTGCCAGCAGCTTAGCGCGGGGGGCCAGTGGGGCCAACGTCCTGACTTTC.

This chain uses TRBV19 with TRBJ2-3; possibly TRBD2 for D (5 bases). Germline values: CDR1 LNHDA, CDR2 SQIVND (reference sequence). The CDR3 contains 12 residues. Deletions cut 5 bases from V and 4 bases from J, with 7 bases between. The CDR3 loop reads CASSGGADTQYF. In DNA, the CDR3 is TGTGCCAGTAGTGGAGGTGCAGATACGCAGTATTTT.

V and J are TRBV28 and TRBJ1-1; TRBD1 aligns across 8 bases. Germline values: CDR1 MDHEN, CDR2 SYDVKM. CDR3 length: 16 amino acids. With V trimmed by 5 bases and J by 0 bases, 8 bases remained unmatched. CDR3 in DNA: TGTGCCAGCAGTCCTCTACAGGGGGGGGTGAACACTGAAGCTTTCTTT. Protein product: CASSPLQGGVNTEAFF.

Here the CDR3 reads CASSQQGGYNEQFF. CDR3 coding DNA: TGTGCCAGCAGTCAACAGGGGGGATACAATGAGCAGTTCTTC. The genes are TRBV5-4 and TRBJ2-1; the match to TRBD1 covers 8 bases. Trimming cost V 5 bases and J 4 bases; bases outside gene matches: 5. This CDR3 has 14 amino acids. Germline V lookup: CDR1 SGHNT, CDR2 YYREEE (reference sequence). Full variable domain (missing parts from reference TRBV5-4 and TRBJ2-1): ETGVTQSPTHLIKTRGQQVTLRCSSQSGHNTVSWYQQALGQGPQFIFQYYREEENGRGNFPPRFSGLQFPNYSSELNVNALELDDSALYLCASSQQGGYNEQFFGPGTRLTVL.

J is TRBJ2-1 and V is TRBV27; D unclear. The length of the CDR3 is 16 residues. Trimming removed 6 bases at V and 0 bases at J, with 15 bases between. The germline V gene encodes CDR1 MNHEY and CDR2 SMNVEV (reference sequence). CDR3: CASRPLLLSSYNEQFF. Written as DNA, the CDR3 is TGTGCCAGCAGACCCTTACTTCTTAGCTCCTACAATGAGCAGTTCTTC.

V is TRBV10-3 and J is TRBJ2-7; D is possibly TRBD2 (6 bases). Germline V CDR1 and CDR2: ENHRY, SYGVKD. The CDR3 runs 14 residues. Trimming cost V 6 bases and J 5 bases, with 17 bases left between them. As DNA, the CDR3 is TGTGCCATCAGGGCCACCGGGACTCCAGACGAGCAGTACTTC. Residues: CAIRATGTPDEQYF.

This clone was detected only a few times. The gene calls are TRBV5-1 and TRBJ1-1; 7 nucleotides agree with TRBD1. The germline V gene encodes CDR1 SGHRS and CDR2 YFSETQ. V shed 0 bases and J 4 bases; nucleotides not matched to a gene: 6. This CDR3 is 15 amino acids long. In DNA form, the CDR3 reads TGCGCCAGCAGCTTGGGGACCACAGGGGCCACTGAAGCTTTCTTT. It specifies CASSLGTTGATEAFF.